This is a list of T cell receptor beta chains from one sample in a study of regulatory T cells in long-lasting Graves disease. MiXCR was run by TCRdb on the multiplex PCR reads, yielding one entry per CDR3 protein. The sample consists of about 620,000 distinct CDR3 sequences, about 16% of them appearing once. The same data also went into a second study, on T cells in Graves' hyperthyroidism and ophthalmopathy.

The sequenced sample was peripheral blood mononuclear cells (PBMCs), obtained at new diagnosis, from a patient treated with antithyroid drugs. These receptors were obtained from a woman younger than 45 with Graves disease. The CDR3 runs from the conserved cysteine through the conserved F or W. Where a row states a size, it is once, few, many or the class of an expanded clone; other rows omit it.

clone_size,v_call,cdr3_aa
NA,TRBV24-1,CATSDLLGTSGSTDTQYF
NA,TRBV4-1,CASSQGFIFGRNQPQHF
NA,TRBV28,CASSQDRALAGYDEQFF
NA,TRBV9,CASSEIGGLVAAFF
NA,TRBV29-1,CSVISDSFYGYTF
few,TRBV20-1,CSASNGRPSEQYF
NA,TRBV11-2,CASSLASFSLVGNYGYTF
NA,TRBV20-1,CSARAATSYNEQFF
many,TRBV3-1,CASSRDVNRASYNSPLHF
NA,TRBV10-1,CATSSIAGELFF
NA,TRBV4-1,CASSLYFTSGNGNEQFF
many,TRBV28,CASSPYGYYGYTF
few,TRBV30,CAWSVAGYSNQPQHF
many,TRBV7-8,CASSLALGQSDETQYF
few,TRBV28,CASIPGLAGRTDTQYF
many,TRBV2,CASMDNLNTGELFF
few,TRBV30,CAGTGGGQETQYF
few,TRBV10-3,CAISEGKLAGVTDTQYF
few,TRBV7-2,CASLGDRGGWQYF
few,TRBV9,CASSVESSSYNEQFF
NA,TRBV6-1,CVRGFNEQYF
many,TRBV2,CASRLRTANTEAFF
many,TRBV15,CATSRGQTPGNTIYF
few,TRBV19,CASSNPRTRGANEKLFF
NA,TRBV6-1,CASSVREGESYEQYF
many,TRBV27,CASSFGREKTGELFF
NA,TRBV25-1,CASSEWGGGNTEAFF
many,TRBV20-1,CSASSGTGGFKQFF
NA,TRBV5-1,CASSLGVLAGAGEQFF
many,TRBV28,CASTEQGAGLGKLFF
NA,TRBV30,CAWGEGRPTLHF
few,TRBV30,CAWTPLRSGGSYEQYF
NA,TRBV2,CASTDAASSYNSPLHF
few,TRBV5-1,CASSLALGASNTIYF
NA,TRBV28,CASSPGTGAQPQHF
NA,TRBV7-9,CASSAGGTGYEQYF
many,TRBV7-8,CASSPSGTGWDYGYTF
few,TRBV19,CASSTTTGILDYGYTF
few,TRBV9,CASSGGQGLIGELFF
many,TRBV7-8,CASSSSTGEIQPQHF
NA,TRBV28,CASSFDWAYRPGYTF
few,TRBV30,CAWRVVGGAGELFF
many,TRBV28,CASSLLGKVVEAFF
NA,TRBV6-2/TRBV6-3,CASSEFIGPYNEQFF
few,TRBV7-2,CASSQEGHLSNQPQHF
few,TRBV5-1,CTSSLNRQNEKLFF
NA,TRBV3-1,CASRPSGTDAEAFF
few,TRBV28,CASRPGGVSNTEAFF